The 30 T cell receptor beta chains below were found in one sample sequenced in a study of blood T cell repertoires in COVID-19 (dated by TCRdb to the early 2020s). Library preparation was by the immunoSEQ multiplex PCR assay. TCRdb provides this immuneACCESS table in a form limited to in-frame rearrangements. Some clones are lacking; in checked studies, under half of them reflect an unresolved V gene, and why the rest are absent is not known. This sample holds 140,000 or so clones; more than 80% were observed only once. The ten largest clones add up to 9.5% to 11% of the sample. The sequencing sample was made of peripheral blood. Source of these receptors: a woman older than 75 with acute or convalescent COVID-19.

V is TRBV20-1 and J is TRBJ1-1, with TRBD1 matching over 7 bases. Germline CDR1 and CDR2: DFQATT and SNEGSKA (reference sequence). With V trimmed by 5 bases and J by 3 bases, 0 bases remained unmatched. The CDR3 is 11 amino acids. The CDR3 DNA sequence: TGCAGTGCTCAGGGGGACACTGAAGCTTTCTTT. Encoded protein: CSAQGDTEAFF.

The chain is built from TRBV4-1 and TRBJ1-4; TRBD1 matches at 7 bases. This CDR3 region has 15 residues. Per the germline V gene, CDR1 is MGHRA and CDR2 is YSYEKL. After removal of 3 bases from V and 5 bases from J, the junction contained 6 bases not matched to a gene. This CDR3 is CASSQGQSRNEKLFF. The CDR3 DNA follows: TGCGCCAGCAGCCAGGGACAGTCTAGAAATGAAAAACTGTTTTTT.

This sequence joins TRBV19 and TRBJ1-2; 7 bases match TRBD1. Trimming cost V 0 bases and J 2 bases; bases outside gene matches: 6. The CDR3 loop spans 16 amino acids. The germline CDR1 and CDR2 sequences are LNHDA and SQIVND (reference sequence). For the CDR3, the DNA is TGTGCCAGTAGTATAGATTTAAGGGGGCGCAACTATGGCTACACCTTC. It encodes CASSIDLRGRNYGYTF.

This clone occurred once. V gene TRBV19 combines with J gene TRBJ2-2; the D gene is possibly TRBD2 (5 bases). The germline gives CDR1 LNHDA, CDR2 SQIVND (reference sequence). Trimming shortened V by 5 bases and J by 3 bases, and 13 bases separated the two germline ends. CDR3 length: 15 amino acids. CDR3 coding DNA: TGTGCCAGTAGTTCGGGGTTGATGCACACCGGGGAGCTGTTTTTT. Protein sequence: CASSSGLMHTGELFF.

The chain carries TRBV19 and TRBJ1-1, with D hard to call. V was shortened by 4 bases and J by 1 base, with 7 bases between the two germline ends. The CDR3 runs to 13 residues. Germline lookup yields CDR1 LNHDA and CDR2 SQIVND (reference sequence). The CDR3 here is CASSTTANTEAFF. DNA for the CDR3: TGTGCCAGTAGTACCACAGCGAACACTGAAGCTTTCTTT.

CDR3 nucleotide sequence: TGTGCCAGCAGCTTAGGTTGGCAGGGGGCCGGCTACACCTTC. This gives the protein CASSLGWQGAGYTF. This rearrangement joins TRBV7-6 to TRBJ1-2, with TRBD1 matching 8 bases. Germline values: CDR1 SGHVS, CDR2 FNYEAQ. The CDR3 covers 14 residues. Trimming took 1 base from V and 8 from J; bases not matched to a gene: 6.

This chain links TRBV7-9 with TRBJ2-7, with a possible D match to TRBD1 (5 bases). Germline V gene sequence: CDR1 SEHNR, CDR2 FQNEAQ (reference sequence). V lost 5 bases, J lost 0 bases, and 17 bases lay in between. The CDR3 is 16 residues long. The DNA for the CDR3 is TGTGCCAGCAGCCAGCAGTGGGGCCCTAGCTCCTACGAGCAGTACTTC. Amino acid sequence: CASSQQWGPSSYEQYF. The full variable domain, completed using reference TRBV7-9 and TRBJ2-7, is DTGVSQNPRHKITKRGQNVTFRCDPISEHNRLYWYRQTLGQGPEFLTYFQNEAQLEKSRLLSDRFSAERPKGSFSTLEIQRTEQGDSAMYLCASSQQWGPSSYEQYFGPGTRLTVT.

This clone was picked up one time. The chain combines TRBV5-1 with TRBJ1-2; 8 bases fit TRBD1. Germline V gives CDR1 SGHRS, CDR2 YFSETQ. J gave up 6 bases and V 0 bases, and 10 bases lay outside the gene matches. CDR3 size: 16 residues. The DNA for the CDR3 is TGCGCCAGCAGCTTGGGGTACGGGACAGGAGACCATGGCTACACCTTC. This sequence encodes CASSLGYGTGDHGYTF.

The chain is built from TRBV18 and TRBJ1-1; 10 bases are a match to TRBD1. Per germline, CDR1 KGHSH and CDR2 LQKENI. With V trimmed by 3 bases and J by 5 bases, 6 bases remained unmatched. The CDR3 covers 15 residues. This chain's CDR3 is CASSPRTGGVTEAFF. CDR3 DNA sequence: TGTGCCAGCTCACCGAGGACAGGGGGTGTGACTGAAGCTTTCTTT.

In this sample, this clone turned up a few times. V usage is TRBV19 and J usage is TRBJ2-1; a possible D gene is TRBD1 (6 bases). CDR1 and CDR2 (germline): LNHDA, SQIVND (reference sequence). This CDR3 region has 15 residues. V was pared by 3 bases and J by 9 bases, with 18 bases between. CDR3 DNA: TGTGCCAGTAGTATGATAGGTCTGGGGGCCCCTGAGCAGTTCTTC. This gives the protein CASSMIGLGAPEQFF.

The chain uses TRBV30 and TRBJ1-2; D is perhaps TRBD1 (6 bases). Germline V gives CDR1 GTSNPN, CDR2 SVGIG (reference sequence). There are 13 residues in the CDR3. With 2 bases removed from V and 8 bases from J, the gap between germline ends came to 15 bases. CDR3 in amino acids: CAWSQPGAVGYTF. CDR3 sequence (DNA): TGTGCCTGGAGTCAACCAGGGGCGGTGGGCTACACCTTC.

This rearrangement joins TRBV20-1 to TRBJ1-5, with 11 bases identical to TRBD1. Germline values: CDR1 DFQATT, CDR2 SNEGSKA (reference sequence). The junction had 8 bases not matched to a gene; V was cut back by 3 bases and J by 1 base. This CDR3 comprises 17 residues. CDR3 bases: TGCAGTGCTAGTAGAGGGTGGACAGGGGGCAGCAATCAGCCCCAGCATTTT. Protein product: CSASRGWTGGSNQPQHF.

The chain couples TRBV7-2 to TRBJ1-2; D is perhaps TRBD1 (5 bases). CDR1 and CDR2 (germline): SGHTA, FQGNSA. The ends were cut back, 4 bases at V and 8 bases at J, with 14 bases in the middle. This CDR3 comprises 13 residues. CDR3 region: CASSSQGINGYTF. The CDR3 DNA reads TGTGCCAGCAGCTCCCAGGGTATTAACGGCTACACCTTC.

The rearrangement links TRBV7-3 to TRBJ1-6, with no clear D. Germline CDR1 and CDR2: SGHTA and FQGTGA. The CDR3 covers 13 residues. Deletions cut 0 bases from V and 10 bases from J, with 7 bases between. CDR3 amino acids: CASSLTPRSPLHF. CDR3 nucleotide sequence: TGTGCCAGCAGCTTAACCCCCAGGTCACCCCTCCACTTT.

The chain recombines TRBV18 with TRBJ1-1; 11 bases map to TRBD1. The CDR3 is 13 residues long. Germline lookup yields CDR1 KGHSH and CDR2 LQKENI. J gave up 7 bases and V 4 bases, and 2 bases lay outside the gene matches. CDR3 residues: CASSQGQGDEAFF. DNA for the CDR3: TGTGCCAGCTCACAGGGACAGGGGGATGAAGCTTTCTTT.

V is TRBV7-2 and J is TRBJ1-2, with D hard to call. The CDR3 spans 15 residues. Germline V gene lookup returns CDR1 SGHTA and CDR2 FQGNSA. The V end lost 11 bases, the J end lost 10 bases, and 29 bases lay between the germline ends. The CDR3 DNA reads as TGTGCCGATTCTGGACGGCGGGCCGGACCCGGGGACTACACCTTC. The encoded protein is CADSGRRAGPGDYTF.

This chain connects TRBV7-6 to TRBJ2-2; TRBD2 matches at 11 bases. CDR1 and CDR2 from the germline V gene are SGHVS and FNYEAQ. The trim removed 6 bases at V and 2 bases at J, leaving 2 bases unmatched. The CDR3 is made up of 15 amino acids. In nucleotides, the CDR3 is TGTGCCAGCAGAACTAGCGGGGGTAACACCGGGGAGCTGTTTTTT. Translated, it gives CASRTSGGNTGELFF.

This CDR3 is CASSLTGGEKLFF. CDR3 bases: TGTGCCAGCAGCTTGACAGGGGGAGAGAAACTGTTTTTT. V usage is TRBV7-2 and J usage is TRBJ1-4; 9 nucleotides match TRBD1. The germline V gene encodes CDR1 SGHTA and CDR2 FQGNSA. The CDR3 covers 13 residues. V gave up 3 bases and J gave up 11 bases; unmatched junction bases: 4.

The rearrangement links TRBV7-9 to TRBJ2-1; the D is unclear. The CDR3 spans 15 residues. Trimming shortened V by 4 bases and J by 0 bases, and 10 bases separated the two germline ends. Germline CDR1 and CDR2: SEHNR and FQNEAQ (reference sequence). This CDR3 is CASSSQASSYNEQFF. DNA for the CDR3: TGTGCCAGCAGCTCCCAGGCGAGCTCCTACAATGAGCAGTTCTTC.

V gene TRBV5-1 combines with J gene TRBJ2-1, with 16 bases that match TRBD2. The CDR3 consists of 16 residues. Trimming removed 4 bases from V and 8 bases from J; junction bases left unmatched: 6. The germline CDR1 and CDR2 sequences are SGHRS and YFSETQ. The chain's CDR3 is CASSPGTSGGADEQFF. CDR3 DNA: TGCGCCAGCAGCCCTGGGACTAGCGGGGGGGCCGATGAGCAGTTCTTC.

The J gene is TRBJ2-3, the V gene TRBV19, with D possibly being TRBD1 (5 bases). The V end lost 9 bases, the J end lost 1 base, and 14 bases lay between the germline ends. The CDR3 has 14 amino acids. CDR1 is LNHDA, CDR2 SQIVND, per germline (reference sequence). This chain's CDR3 is CASARVWGTDTQYF. The DNA for the CDR3 is TGTGCCAGCGCCAGGGTGTGGGGCACAGATACGCAGTATTTT.

This chain uses TRBV29-1 with TRBJ2-5; 7 positions match TRBD1. The CDR3 spans 12 residues. The germline V gene encodes CDR1 SQVTM and CDR2 ANQGSEA. J lost 1 base, V lost 4 bases, and 0 bases had no gene match. The CDR3, as DNA: TGCAGCGTTGGGACAGGCCAAGAGACCCAGTACTTC. Translating gives CSVGTGQETQYF.

J is TRBJ2-1 and V is TRBV6-6, with 7 bases aligning to TRBD1. In germline, CDR1 is MNHNY, CDR2 SVGAGI (reference sequence). With V trimmed by 10 bases and J by 2 bases, 5 bases remained unmatched. The CDR3 totals 13 residues. The CDR3 loop reads CATQDRTYNEQFF. The CDR3 region has the DNA TGTGCCACCCAGGACAGGACCTACAATGAGCAGTTCTTC.

This chain joins TRBV9 and TRBJ1-3; D gene uncertain. The CDR3 is 15 residues long. V lost 5 bases and J 2 bases, leaving 14 bases between the germline ends. CDR1 and CDR2 from the germline V gene are SGDLS and YYNGEE. The CDR3 region is CASSLQEGAGNTIYF. Here the CDR3 DNA reads TGTGCCAGCAGTCTTCAGGAGGGAGCTGGAAACACCATATATTTT. The full variable domain, its missing parts supplied by reference TRBV9 and TRBJ1-3, is DSGVTQTPKHLITATGQRVTLRCSPRSGDLSVYWYQQSLDQGLQFLIQYYNGEERAKGNILERFSAQQFPDLHSELNLSSLELGDSALYFCASSLQEGAGNTIYFGEGSWLTVV.

The chain combines TRBV7-8 with TRBJ2-3, with 7 bases that match TRBD2. The CDR3 length is 14 residues. With V trimmed by 7 bases and J by 1 base, 5 bases remained unmatched. The germline V gene has CDR1 SGHVS and CDR2 FQNEAQ. The CDR3, as DNA: TGTGCCAGCAACAAGGCGGGGGGCACAGATACGCAGTATTTT. Amino acid sequence: CASNKAGGTDTQYF. Looking up the rest from reference TRBV7-8 and TRBJ2-3 gives the full variable domain: GAGVSQSPRYKVAKRGQDVALRCDPISGHVSLFWYQQALGQGPEFLTYFQNEAQLDKSGLPSDRFFAERPEGSVSTLKIQRTQQEDSAVYLCASNKAGGTDTQYFGPGTRLTVL.

V usage is TRBV3-1 (or the pseudogene TRBV3-2) and J usage is TRBJ2-7, with TRBD1 matching over 9 bases. The CDR3 has 14 residues. CDR1 LGHDT and CDR2 YNNKEL come from the germline V gene (reference sequence). V dropped 4 bases and J dropped 4; count of bases not matched to a gene: 5. The DNA for the CDR3 is TGTGCCAGCAGCCGCGACAGGGGGATGTACGAGCAGTACTTC. It specifies CASSRDRGMYEQYF.

CDR3 bases: TGTGCCAGCAGCTCGTCCCTGGCGGGCCCGAACACTGAAGCTTTCTTT. Residues: CASSSSLAGPNTEAFF. The V and J genes are TRBV11-2 and TRBJ1-1; D is uncertain. Between the trimmed V and J ends, which lost 4 bases and 1 base, there was a span of 16 bases. Germline V gene sequence: CDR1 SGHAT, CDR2 FQNNGV. CDR3 length equals 16 residues.

The chain employs TRBV7-3 and TRBJ1-2; D is unresolved. Between the trimmed V and J ends, which lost 2 bases and 12 bases, there was a span of 13 bases. The V gene's germline CDR1 is SGHTA and CDR2 FQGTGA. This CDR3 region has 12 residues. The CDR3 DNA sequence: TGTGCCAGCAGCTTAGAGGGCAGTACACACACCTTC. This codes for CASSLEGSTHTF.

This sequence joins TRBV5-1 and TRBJ2-5; 8 nucleotides align to TRBD1. The J segment lost 2 bases and the V segment lost 2 bases, leaving 5 bases of the junction unmatched. The length of the CDR3 is 15 residues. Germline V gene data show CDR1 as SGHRS and CDR2 as YFSETQ. In DNA form, the CDR3 reads TGCGCCAGCAGCTTTACCGGGACAGGACAAGAGACCCAGTACTTC. The encoded protein is CASSFTGTGQETQYF.

This sequence joins TRBV30 and TRBJ1-2; D perhaps matches TRBD1 (6 bases). Germline CDR1 and CDR2: GTSNPN and SVGIG (reference sequence). The V gene lost 0 bases and the J gene lost 3 bases, with 20 bases spanning the gap. CDR3 length equals 17 residues. CDR3 region: CAWSVSRGGWGDYGYTF. CDR3 DNA sequence: TGTGCCTGGAGTGTTTCGCGGGGGGGCTGGGGGGACTATGGCTACACCTTC.